The sequence of this T cell receptor beta chain was determined in a study of T cell repertoires in cytomegalovirus infection. Study-wide context: Public TCR beta signature analysis indicated the presence of both CMV infection and matching HLA type. Study-level points and caveats: The study found HLA-C-restricted CMV-specific TCR beta clonotypes dominating the ex vivo response.

TCRdb redid the calling of the reads with MiXCR, one entry per CDR3 protein. The sample yields roughly 280,000 distinct CDR3 sequences, approximately 15% seen once. Germline V gene data show CDR1 as SQVTM and CDR2 as ANQGSEA. Trimming shortened V by 4 bases and J by 0 bases, and 7 bases separated the two germline ends. The CDR3 totals 12 residues. Remarks on this clonotype: Its antigen is not known.

This receptor was taken from a human donor in good health (CMV status not recorded). Some clones in this sample may be carry-over from other donors' samples. The sample taken for sequencing was PBMCs. The chain couples TRBV29-1 to TRBJ2-7, with D uncertain. The CDR3 loop reads CSVVFRSYEQYF. For the CDR3, the DNA is TGCAGCGTTGTTTTCCGCTCCTACGAGCAGTACTTC.